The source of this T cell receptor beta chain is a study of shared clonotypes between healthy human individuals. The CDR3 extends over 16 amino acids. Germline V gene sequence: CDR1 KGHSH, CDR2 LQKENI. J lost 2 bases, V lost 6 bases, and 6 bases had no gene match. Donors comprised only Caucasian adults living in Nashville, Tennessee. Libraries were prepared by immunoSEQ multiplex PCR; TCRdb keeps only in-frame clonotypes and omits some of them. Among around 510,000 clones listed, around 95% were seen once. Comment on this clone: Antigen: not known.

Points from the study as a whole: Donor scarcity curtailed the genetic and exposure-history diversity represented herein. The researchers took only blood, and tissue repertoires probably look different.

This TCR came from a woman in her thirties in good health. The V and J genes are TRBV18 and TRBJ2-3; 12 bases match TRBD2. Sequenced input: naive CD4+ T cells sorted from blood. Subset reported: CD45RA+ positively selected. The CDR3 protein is CASSPWTSGITDTQYF. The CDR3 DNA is TGTGCCAGCTCGCCATGGACTAGCGGGATCACAGATACGCAGTATTTT.